The present T cell receptor (beta chain) was sequenced within a study of follicular helper T cells after annual influenza vaccination listed by TCRdb under 2017. For the wider study: After each seasonal influenza vaccination, blood was collected on days 0, 7 and 28. To study recall of cTfh clones, some subjects were followed across successive annual vaccinations spanning the 2013-2014, 2014-2015 and 2015-2016 seasons. One week after vaccination, a second recruited cohort of 12 subjects (Table S1) displayed a similar ICOS+CD38+ cTfh response. Multi-year samples were available from six subjects, with four subjects covering two vaccination seasons and two subjects covering three seasons. The 2013-2014 samples were cryopreserved, while the 2015 samples were processed right after collection. What the work shows at the level of the full study, not this receptor alone: A recurrent oligoclonal ICOS+CD38+ cTfh response containing tetramer and AIM influenza-specific clonotypes was recalled by successive annual vaccinations. Because only 10-20% of the analyzed cells gave productive TCRB sequences, there was no way to sample rare clonotypes. ICOS+CD38+ cTfh clonality correlated with the frequency of that population, and its change correlated with the change in circulating plasmablast frequency. Day 7 ICOS+CD38+ clones were most often found later in ICOS-CD38- cTfh, suggesting that subset may serve as a memory reservoir.

Libraries came from the immunoSEQ multiplex PCR assay. Adaptive Biotechnologies handled the TCRB amplification, library preparation, sequencing and preliminary bioinformatics at Survey level resolution. TCRB sequencing used multiplex PCR amplification of genomic DNA from sorted cTfh populations. As for the original processing: In R, clonality was calculated as 1 minus the normalized Shannon entropy, and the Gini index was computed using the R package ineq. To get the overlap score, the summed counts of shared sequences were divided by the total counts of all sequences in both of the compared samples. Fisher's exact test, with an assumed theoretical repertoire of 10^7 TCRB sequences, was used to assess the significance of shared clonotypes. TCRdb holds this immuneACCESS table with in-frame rearrangements only. Some clones are missing; in checked studies, unresolved V genes explain under half, and the rest has no known cause. V and J calls and clone size are copied from that table; D and trimming were computed from the DNA. This sample has 8,000 to 9,000 clones in its table, and 82% of those were observed once. Of the sample, approximately 4% is held by the ten largest clones.

As concerns this clone: Its specific antigen is unknown. Base-call qualities are not available, and no considerably larger clone is one nucleotide away.

Per the publication, the time point label means: 2015-2016 season, 7 days after influenza vaccination. Adults received seasonal inactivated influenza vaccine (Fluvarix), and TCRB sequencing tracked sorted blood CD4 subsets before and after vaccination. To be eligible, subjects had to be community-dwelling and could not have received an influenza vaccine during the previous 6 months. Reasons for exclusion included contraindications to influenza vaccine, substance abuse, HIV/AIDS, active malignancy, immunomodulatory medication, and active illness such as respiratory infection. Between roughly 35 and 100 mL of blood was sampled per time point. Circulating Tfh were defined as non-naive CD4+CXCR5+PD-1+ cells, and these cells were sorted into ICOS+CD38+ and ICOS-CD38- fractions. Ficoll-Paque PLUS or SepMate separation was used to isolate PBMC. Cell subsets were sorted from PBMC on a BD FACS Aria before DNA extraction.

The CDR3 measures 14 amino acids from cysteine to phenylalanine. The read is trimmed to its CDR3 DNA, 42 bases read in frame from base 1. The V end gives up 6 bases and the J end 9 bases, leaving 8 bases in the junction not matched to a gene. CDR1 and CDR2, looked up from the germline V gene, are SNHLY and FYNNEI. Recombination connected TRBV2 to TRBJ2-4, with 10 bases matching TRBD1. This specimen was CXCR5+ CD38- circulating T follicular helper cells from blood, taken 7 days after influenza vaccination. In the paper's terms, the cell subset or site label means: circulating Tfh, non-naive CD4+CXCR5+PD-1+ (ICOS+CD38+ or ICOS-CD38-). This clonotype originated in an adult who received the influenza vaccine. The nucleotide sequence is given as TGTGCCAGCAGACCAGACAGGGGGCGTATCATTCAGTACTTC. Its translation is CASRPDRGRIIQYF.